Below, 12 T cell receptor beta chains from the same sample are listed, as sequenced in a study of early T cells in non-severe SARS-CoV-2 infection. MiXCR, applied by TCRdb to the 5' RACE reads, yields one record per CDR3 protein. The sample consists of 66,000 or so distinct CDR3 sequences, less than 15% of them appearing once. The sequenced material came from whole blood. Receptors were obtained from an adult who was a healthcare worker with PCR-confirmed SARS-CoV-2 infection or an uninfected control (not recorded which).

V is TRBV2 and J is TRBJ1-1; D remains unclear. Trimming cost V 8 bases and J 0 bases, with 7 bases left between them. The germline CDR1 and CDR2 sequences are SNHLY and FYNNEI. CDR3 length: 12 residues. Written as DNA, the CDR3 is TGTGCCAGCGAGTGGGTGAACACTGAAGCTTTCTTT. It codes for CASEWVNTEAFF.

V gene TRBV11-2 combines with J gene TRBJ2-7, with D uncertain. Germline CDR1 SGHAT, CDR2 FQNNGV. This CDR3 spans 13 amino acids. The germline V and J ends were trimmed by 3 bases and 1 base, with 7 bases remaining between them. The CDR3 region has the DNA TGTGCCAGCAGCTTTGATCTTTCCTACGAGCAGTACTTC. This gives the protein CASSFDLSYEQYF.

Ten or more counts support this clonotype. The gene calls are TRBV2 and TRBJ1-2; D gene uncertain. V dropped 4 bases and J dropped 5 bases, with 20 bases sitting between them. The germline V gene encodes CDR1 SNHLY and CDR2 FYNNEI. The CDR3 consists of 16 residues. This chain's CDR3 is CASSVSGQSRYYGYTF. CDR3 nucleotide sequence: TGTGCCAGCAGTGTGAGTGGGCAGAGTCGATATTATGGCTACACCTTC.

This clonotype was seen a handful of times. V gene TRBV28 combines with J gene TRBJ2-7; 11 bases map to TRBD2. The CDR3 spans 15 residues. J gave up 4 bases and V 7 bases, and 9 bases lay outside the gene matches. The germline CDR1 and CDR2 sequences are MDHEN and SYDVKM. The CDR3 here is CASTLTGTSGYEQYF. CDR3 in DNA: TGTGCCAGCACTCTAACCGGGACTAGCGGTTACGAGCAGTACTTC.

The chain has TRBV11-2 and TRBJ2-5; 7 bases align to TRBD1. The CDR3 loop spans 14 amino acids. V shed 5 bases and J 0 bases; nucleotides not matched to a gene: 3. Germline values: CDR1 SGHAT, CDR2 FQNNGV. In DNA, the CDR3 is TGTGCCAGCAGCCCGGGACAGAACCAAGAGACCCAGTACTTC. It specifies CASSPGQNQETQYF.

The rearrangement links TRBV18 to TRBJ2-7, with a possible D match to TRBD1 (5 bases). Germline CDR1 is KGHSH and CDR2 is LQKENI. CDR3 length: 15 amino acids. The ends were cut back, 1 base at V and 3 bases at J, with 13 bases in the middle. The CDR3 is CASSPLETANYEQYF. The CDR3 DNA follows: TGTGCCAGCTCACCACTCGAGACAGCCAACTACGAGCAGTACTTC.

This chain joins TRBV7-3 and TRBJ2-7; 13 bases are a match to TRBD2. Trimming cost V 6 bases and J 4 bases; bases outside gene matches: 6. CDR1 is SGHTA and CDR2 is FQGTGA in the germline V gene. The CDR3 consists of 15 residues. CDR3 sequence reads: CASSSGLAGMYEQYF. DNA for the CDR3: TGTGCCAGCAGTTCGGGACTAGCGGGAATGTACGAGCAGTACTTC.

This clonotype was seen many times. The chain has TRBV29-1 and TRBJ2-7, with 7 bases matching TRBD1. V lost 7 bases and J lost 2; bases outside the gene matches: 5. The V gene's germline CDR1 is SQVTM and CDR2 ANQGSEA. The CDR3 is made up of 12 amino acids. In DNA form, the CDR3 reads TGCAGCGCAAGGACAGGCCCCTACGAGCAGTACTTC. Translation: CSARTGPYEQYF.

The chain carries TRBV28 and TRBJ1-5; 7 bases fit TRBD1. The junction had 12 bases not matched to a gene; V was cut back by 5 bases and J by 11 bases. Germline lookup yields CDR1 MDHEN and CDR2 SYDVKM. The CDR3 has 14 amino acids. Here the CDR3 reads CASSQTGISAAQHF. The CDR3 bases are TGTGCCAGCAGTCAGACAGGGATATCAGCGGCCCAGCATTTT.

The chain uses TRBV7-9 and TRBJ2-1; 14 bases agree with TRBD2. The CDR3 is made up of 18 amino acids. The germline V gene encodes CDR1 SEHNR and CDR2 FQNEAQ (reference sequence). Trimming at V came to 8 bases and at J to 4 bases, leaving 13 bases not matched to a gene. As DNA, the CDR3 is TGTGCCAGCCGACCGGTCGGGACTAGCGGGAGCCGGTACAATGAGCAGTTCTTC. Its protein product is CASRPVGTSGSRYNEQFF.

This clonotype was counted many times. The chain couples TRBV2 to TRBJ2-7, with D maybe TRBD2 (6 bases). Germline CDR1 is SNHLY and CDR2 is FYNNEI. The V end lost 8 bases, the J end lost 5 bases, and 19 bases lay between the germline ends. This CDR3 has 14 amino acids. The CDR3 DNA sequence: TGTGCCAGCCACTCCGGGACTTTAGTCGACGAGCAGTACTTC. Amino acids: CASHSGTLVDEQYF.

This clonotype has at least ten counts. The J gene is TRBJ1-5, the V gene TRBV12-5, with D hard to call. Germline CDR1 and CDR2: LGHNT and FRNRAP. The CDR3 consists of 16 residues. The ends were cut back, 0 bases at V and 1 base at J, with 10 bases in the middle. The CDR3 coding sequence is TGTGCTAGTGGTTTGGTATGGGGATGGAGCAATCAGCCCCAGCATTTT. This codes for CASGLVWGWSNQPQHF.